These 17 T cell receptor beta chains came from one sample sequenced in a study of cytomegalovirus exposure and HLA in healthy donors. The data were produced by immunoSEQ multiplex PCR, yet TCRdb's version contains in-frame clones alone and is incomplete. The sample carries approximately 150,000 clones, 80% to 90% recorded once. The sample consisted of PBMCs. Receptors were obtained from a woman aged 25 to 39 in good health and CMV-seronegative.

The chain uses TRBV15 and TRBJ2-3, with 8 nucleotides matching TRBD1. V trimming: 2 bases; J trimming: 2 bases; junction bases outside the gene matches: 6. The CDR3 runs to 16 residues. Germline V CDR1 and CDR2: LNHNV, YYDKDF (reference sequence). The CDR3 region is CATSRHRDRYTDTQYF. In DNA, the CDR3 is TGTGCCACCAGCAGACACCGGGACAGGTACACAGATACGCAGTATTTT.

A single count supports this clone. CDR3 loop: CASSTTGGDYQPQHF. CDR3 bases: TGTGCCAGTAGCACAACAGGGGGCGACTATCAGCCCCAGCATTTT. The chain is built from TRBV19 and TRBJ1-5; TRBD1 aligns across 9 bases. The CDR3 has 15 residues. Germline V CDR1 and CDR2: LNHDA, SQIVND (reference sequence). Trimming cost V 6 bases and J 5 bases; bases outside gene matches: 8.

V is TRBV29-1 and J is TRBJ1-3; D ambiguous. This CDR3 spans 12 amino acids. Germline CDR1 is SQVTM and CDR2 is ANQGSEA. V lost 5 bases to trimming and J lost 3 bases, with 8 bases between them. CDR3: CSVPGGGNTIYF. The DNA of the CDR3 is TGCAGCGTTCCGGGTGGTGGAAACACCATATATTTT. Using reference TRBV29-1 and TRBJ1-3 for the parts outside the CDR3, the full variable domain is SAVISQKPSRDICQRGTSLTIQCQVDSQVTMMFWYRQQPGQSLTLIATANQGSEATYESGFVIDKFPISRPNLTFSTLTVSNMSPEDSSIYLCSVPGGGNTIYFGEGSWLTVV.

V usage is TRBV5-1 and J usage is TRBJ1-5; 8 positions agree with TRBD1. CDR1 is SGHRS, CDR2 YFSETQ, per germline. CDR3 size: 15 residues. Unmatched junction bases numbered 4, after V lost 0 bases and J lost 5 bases. The CDR3: CASSLETGAHQPQHF. In nucleotides, the CDR3 is TGCGCCAGCAGCTTGGAGACAGGGGCCCATCAGCCCCAGCATTTT.

The chain's CDR3 is CASSQVFAGDYEQYF. The CDR3 bases are TGCGCCAGCAGCCAAGTCTTTGCAGGTGATTACGAGCAGTACTTC. The chain carries TRBV4-1 and TRBJ2-7; unclear D gene. V was shortened by 1 base and J by 4 bases, with 14 bases between the two germline ends. The CDR3 length is 15 residues. The germline gives CDR1 MGHRA, CDR2 YSYEKL.

This clone was seen a handful of times. The J gene is TRBJ1-2, the V gene TRBV5-1; D gene ambiguous. V gave up 4 bases and J gave up 5 bases, with 9 bases separating them. Germline V lookup: CDR1 SGHRS, CDR2 YFSETQ. The CDR3 spans 12 residues. The DNA of the CDR3 is TGCGCCAGCAGCGAGGGTGGGTATGGCTACACCTTC. As protein: CASSEGGYGYTF.

The chain employs TRBV4-2 and TRBJ2-1; TRBD2 matches 11 bases. V shed 6 bases and J 6 bases; nucleotides not matched to a gene: 4. The CDR3 sequence is 14 residues long. Germline-derived CDR1 and CDR2 are LGHNA and YNFKEQ. This CDR3 reads CASSASGGSNEQFF. The CDR3 DNA reads TGTGCCAGCAGTGCTAGCGGGGGGTCCAATGAGCAGTTCTTC.

The genes are TRBV28 and TRBJ1-2; D is undetermined. Germline loops: CDR1 MDHEN, CDR2 SYDVKM. The CDR3 has 13 residues. V lost 5 bases, J lost 2 bases, and 9 bases lay in between. The DNA for the CDR3 is TGTGCCAGCAGTCCCGCCCGGAACTATGGCTACACCTTC. Its protein product is CASSPARNYGYTF.

V gene TRBV5-1 combines with J gene TRBJ1-3, with no clear D. The germline V and J ends were trimmed by 0 bases and 4 bases, with 14 bases remaining between them. The CDR3 totals 16 residues. Germline V gives CDR1 SGHRS, CDR2 YFSETQ. In DNA form, the CDR3 reads TGCGCCAGCAGCTTGGTTCCTCGGGGTTACGGAAACACCATATATTTT. Amino acid sequence: CASSLVPRGYGNTIYF.

The chain is built from TRBV29-1 and TRBJ1-4, with a weak D call TRBD1 (6 bases). There are 14 residues in the CDR3. The germline V gene encodes CDR1 SQVTM and CDR2 ANQGSEA. Trimming took 6 bases from V and 7 from J, leaving 18 bases between them. The CDR3 region is CSVWGGQKSEKLFF. The CDR3 DNA sequence: TGCAGCGTGTGGGGGGGGCAGAAGAGTGAAAAACTGTTTTTT.

V and J are TRBV6-1 and TRBJ2-5, with D possibly TRBD2 on 6 matching bases. This CDR3 contains 13 residues. Trimming cost V 6 bases and J 5 bases, with 13 bases left between them. Germline CDR1 reads MNHNS; CDR2 reads SASEGT. The CDR3 sequence is CASRGTYGETQYF. The CDR3 nucleotides are TGTGCCAGCAGGGGGACTTACGGGGAGACCCAGTACTTC.

J is TRBJ2-6 and V is TRBV27; a possible D gene is TRBD1 (5 bases). V was trimmed by 5 bases and J by 6 bases, leaving 14 bases between them. Germline CDR1 MNHEY, CDR2 SMNVEV (reference sequence). The CDR3 is 15 residues long. This CDR3 reads CASSNDSPPANVLTF. The CDR3 DNA sequence: TGTGCCAGCAGTAACGACAGTCCTCCGGCCAACGTCCTGACTTTC.

CDR3 bases: TGTGCCAGCAGCCCACAGGGAATCCAAGAGACCCAGTACTTC. It translates to CASSPQGIQETQYF. The chain recombines TRBV11-2 with TRBJ2-5; possible D gene TRBD1, 6 bases. Germline lookup yields CDR1 SGHAT and CDR2 FQNNGV. V dropped 5 bases and J dropped 1 base, with 11 bases sitting between them. This CDR3 is built from 14 residues.

Remarks on this clone: The germline gene is not matched at one end of the junction; a read error may be the cause. This sequence joins TRBV15 and TRBJ1-1; TRBD1 aligns across 8 bases. In germline, CDR1 is LNHNV, CDR2 YYDKDF (reference sequence). The CDR3 has 15 residues. CDR3 DNA sequence: TGTGCCACCAGCAGTCGACAGGGGTTGAATACTGAAGCTTTCTTT. It translates to CATSSRQGLNTEAFF.

The rearrangement links TRBV28 to TRBJ1-4; 8 bases line up with TRBD1. The V gene's germline CDR1 is MDHEN and CDR2 SYDVKM. This CDR3 comprises 17 residues. Germline trimming cut 5 bases from V and 3 bases from J; bases unmatched to any gene: 11. The CDR3 sequence: CASSTRTGWSPNEKLFF. In DNA form, the CDR3 reads TGTGCCAGCAGTACTAGGACAGGGTGGAGTCCTAATGAAAAACTGTTTTTT.

The CDR3 nucleotides are TGTGCCAGCAGTGAAGGACAGGCTAATGAAAAACTGTTTTTT. Translated, it gives CASSEGQANEKLFF. The chain is built from TRBV6-5 and TRBJ1-4; 7 bases line up with TRBD1. The CDR3 is 14 amino acids. In germline, CDR1 is MNHEY, CDR2 SVGAGI. With 5 bases clipped from V and 3 bases from J, the junction kept 3 bases outside the gene matches.

The chain uses TRBV7-2 and TRBJ2-7; 7 bases agree with TRBD1. This CDR3 region has 15 residues. In germline, CDR1 is SGHTA, CDR2 FQGNSA. Trimming removed 0 bases from V and 3 bases from J; junction bases left unmatched: 5. CDR3 sequence reads: CASSLAVQGDYEQYF. CDR3 DNA: TGTGCCAGCAGCTTAGCGGTCCAGGGGGACTACGAGCAGTACTTC.